The T cell receptor (beta chain) described here comes from a study of tissue T cells after allogeneic stem cell transplantation. General study results and limits: Some tissue clones might be persisting host cells; their alloreactivity or antigen specificity was not determined. TCR repertoires tracked anatomic similarity, regardless of disease or transplant status.

Regarding this clone: The antigen is unknown. The listed genes are named as in mouse. The CDR3 end lies 1 residue beyond the end of the read and is filled in from the germline J gene.

Time point defined: mouse harvest day 14 after allogeneic transplant. Mouse grafts combined 10^7 T-cell-depleted bone marrow cells with 10^6 splenic CD5+ T cells. Tissues came from B6→BALB/c major-mismatch GVHD mice at day 7 or 14. Germline V gene sequence: CDR1 SNHLY, CDR2 FYNGKV (reference sequence). The ends lost 5 bases at V and 6 bases at J; junction bases unmatched: 5. This CDR3 has 14 residues. Sequencing used immunoSEQ multiplex PCR; TCRdb keeps in-frame clones, though not all of them. The sample holds over a thousand clones, around 46% seen once. The sample taken for sequencing was gut tissue. This rearrangement joins TRBV3 to TRBJ2-7; the match to TRBD2 covers 12 bases. The sequence was collected from a female BALB/c mouse given C57BL/6 T cells with graft-versus-host disease after an allogeneic hematopoietic cell transplant. CDR3 bases read: TGTGCCAGCAGCCGACTGGGGGGGCTAAGTGAACAGTAC. This gives the protein CASSRLGGLSEQY. The entire CDR3 sequence reads CASSRLGGLSEQYF.